The T cell receptor (beta chain) under discussion was sequenced for a study of T cells in Graves' hyperthyroidism and ophthalmopathy. The source of the PBMCs was around 10 ml of fresh peripheral blood. Germline CDR1 and CDR2: DFQATT and SNEGSKA (reference sequence). Deletions cut 6 bases from V and 2 bases from J, with 20 bases between. This CDR3 region has 15 residues. As regards this clonotype: The target antigen is unknown.

RNA transcripts provided the source from which TCR beta CDR3 regions were amplified. The TCR CDR3 was amplified in a first-round RT-PCR using the HTBI primer set. TCRdb independently ran MiXCR on the multiplex PCR reads; one entry per CDR3 protein. The profile shows about 300,000 distinct CDR3 sequences, roughly a fifth of them singletons. General study findings and limits: Researchers found most expanded thyroid clonotypes above 0.001 in blood as well. Stable hyperthyroidism was told apart from ophthalmopathy by a model built on 13 V-J features.

V and J are TRBV20-1 and TRBJ2-7, with D possibly being TRBD1 or TRBD2 (5 bases each). The receptor was isolated from a man aged 50-59 years with Graves' ophthalmopathy. Sequenced sample: blood. The CDR3 DNA reads TGCAGTGCCAGCCACCCGGAGGACACCCCCTACGAGCAGTACGTC. Protein product: CSASHPEDTPYEQYV.